These 28 T cell receptor beta chains were sequenced from one sample in a study of early T cells in non-severe SARS-CoV-2 infection. MiXCR was run by TCRdb on the 5' RACE reads, yielding one entry per CDR3 protein. This table has around 80,000 distinct CDR3 sequences, approximately 13% appearing once. Sequencing was done on a sample of whole blood. These receptors came from an adult who was a healthcare worker with PCR-confirmed SARS-CoV-2 infection or an uninfected control (not recorded which).

The chain combines TRBV18 with TRBJ1-1; TRBD1 aligns across 10 bases. J was trimmed by 0 bases and V by 3 bases; bases with no gene match: 4. The germline V gene has CDR1 KGHSH and CDR2 LQKENI. The CDR3 is made up of 16 amino acids. Here the CDR3 reads CASSPGTGVMNTEAFF. The CDR3 nucleotides are TGTGCCAGCTCACCCGGGACAGGGGTCATGAACACTGAAGCTTTCTTT.

V usage is TRBV19 and J usage is TRBJ1-5, with D tentatively TRBD1 (5 bases). Germline V gene lookup returns CDR1 LNHDA and CDR2 SQIVND (reference sequence). This CDR3 comprises 15 residues. V shed 10 bases and J shed 4 bases, with 20 bases lying between them. This CDR3 is CATRAQGSKNQPQHF. The CDR3 bases are TGTGCCACCAGGGCCCAGGGATCCAAAAATCAGCCCCAGCATTTT.

This clonotype was detected only a few times. The chain recombines TRBV2 with TRBJ1-5, with TRBD1 identical over 8 bases. V dropped 5 bases and J dropped 7; count of bases not matched to a gene: 7. The CDR3 loop spans 14 amino acids. Germline loops: CDR1 SNHLY, CDR2 FYNNEI. CDR3 residues: CASSFDRGNQPQHF. The DNA of the CDR3 is TGTGCCAGCAGTTTTGACAGGGGTAACCAGCCCCAGCATTTT.

The CDR3 loop is CASSLNSAEETQYF. DNA of the CDR3: TGTGCCAGCAGCTTAAACTCCGCCGAAGAGACCCAGTACTTC. The rearrangement links TRBV11-2 to TRBJ2-5; D is uncertain. V was pared by 2 bases and J by 3 bases, with 10 bases between. Germline V lookup: CDR1 SGHAT, CDR2 FQNNGV. There are 14 residues in the CDR3.

The rearrangement uses TRBV7-3 and TRBJ2-7; no clear D gene. CDR1 is SGHTA and CDR2 is FQGTGA in the germline V gene. The CDR3 is 19 amino acids. Trimming removed 0 bases from V and 0 bases from J, with 21 bases in between. The CDR3 protein is CASSLTLPGPSPISYEQYF. The DNA of the CDR3 is TGTGCCAGCAGCTTAACGCTTCCCGGGCCCTCACCCATCTCCTACGAGCAGTACTTC.

This clonotype turned up a few times. This rearrangement joins TRBV5-1 to TRBJ1-1; D might be TRBD1 (5 bases). The CDR3 runs 14 residues. V was cut by 5 bases and J by 6 bases, with 17 bases left in between. CDR1 SGHRS and CDR2 YFSETQ come from the germline V gene. The CDR3 spells CASSSGLEVAEAFF. DNA of the CDR3: TGCGCCAGCAGTTCAGGGTTAGAGGTGGCTGAAGCTTTCTTT. Based on the CDR3 plus reference TRBV5-1 and TRBJ1-1, the full variable domain is KAGVTQTPRYLIKTRGQQVTLSCSPISGHRSVSWYQQTPGQGLQFLFEYFSETQRNKGNFPGRFSGRQFSNSRSEMNVSTLELGDSALYLCASSSGLEVAEAFFGQGTRLTVV.

This clonotype was recorded many times. V gene TRBV12-3 or TRBV12-4 combines with J gene TRBJ1-6; D may be TRBD1 (5 bases). Trimming cost V 5 bases and J 8 bases, with 13 bases left between them. The length of the CDR3 is 14 residues. This CDR3 reads CASSARVWDSPLHF. In DNA form, the CDR3 reads TGTGCCAGCAGTGCCAGGGTTTGGGATTCACCCCTCCACTTT.

The rearrangement links TRBV18 to TRBJ2-7; D gene ambiguous. Trimming shortened V by 1 base and J by 0 bases, and 10 bases separated the two germline ends. This CDR3 contains 15 residues. Germline V gene data show CDR1 as KGHSH and CDR2 as LQKENI. The CDR3 loop is CASSPLPNYSYEQYF. The CDR3 DNA follows: TGTGCCAGCTCACCACTGCCCAATTACTCCTACGAGCAGTACTTC.

The sample holds many counts of this clonotype. Here the CDR3 reads CASSPGTGRNTEAFF. CDR3 in DNA: TGTGCCAGCTCACCCGGGACAGGGAGGAACACTGAAGCTTTCTTT. The chain recombines TRBV18 with TRBJ1-1; 9 nucleotides agree with TRBD1. Looked up from germline, CDR1 is KGHSH and CDR2 is LQKENI. Losses at the gene ends were 3 bases for V and 1 base for J; bases not matched to a gene: 3. This CDR3 is 15 amino acids long.

This clonotype was seen at least ten times. This chain links TRBV20-1 with TRBJ2-1, with D perhaps assigned TRBD1 or TRBD2 (5 bases each). V dropped 4 bases and J dropped 0 bases, with 10 bases sitting between them. The CDR3 totals 14 residues. The germline CDR1 and CDR2 sequences are DFQATT and SNEGSKA (reference sequence). The chain's CDR3 is CSAIRDGSYNEQFF. CDR3 nucleotide sequence: TGCAGTGCTATCCGGGACGGCTCCTACAATGAGCAGTTCTTC.

In this sample, this clonotype turned up many times. The chain employs TRBV11-2 and TRBJ1-1, with 11 positions matching TRBD1. The junction had 2 bases not matched to a gene; V was cut back by 5 bases and J by 0 bases. There are 15 residues in the CDR3. Germline V gene lookup returns CDR1 SGHAT and CDR2 FQNNGV. The CDR3 DNA sequence: TGTGCCAGCAGCGGGACAGGGGGAATGAACACTGAAGCTTTCTTT. This translates into CASSGTGGMNTEAFF.

The chain uses TRBV7-2 and TRBJ2-5, with a possible D match to TRBD1 (5 bases). The V and J ends lost 2 bases and 3 bases respectively, with 16 bases between them. The CDR3 has 16 amino acids. CDR1 is SGHTA and CDR2 is FQGNSA in the germline V gene. CDR3 bases: TGTGCCAGCAGCTTAAATCGACAGAAAGCTAAAGAGACCCAGTACTTC. Its protein is CASSLNRQKAKETQYF. The whole variable domain, filled in from reference TRBV7-2 and TRBJ2-5, reads GAGVSQSPSNKVTEKGKDVELRCDPISGHTALYWYRQSLGQGLEFLIYFQGNSAPDKSGLPSDRFSAERTGGSVSTLTIQRTQQEDSAVYLCASSLNRQKAKETQYFGPGTRLLVL.

This clonotype was counted ten times or more. The chain employs TRBV7-2 and TRBJ2-5, with 10 bases fitting TRBD2. CDR3 size: 15 residues. CDR1 and CDR2 from the germline V gene are SGHTA and FQGNSA. Trimming removed 1 base from V and 6 bases from J; junction bases left unmatched: 5. The CDR3 nucleotides are TGTGCCAGCAGCTTAGGGGGACTAGCGTCACAGACCCAGTACTTC. Protein sequence: CASSLGGLASQTQYF. The full variable domain, completed using reference TRBV7-2 and TRBJ2-5, is GAGVSQSPSNKVTEKGKDVELRCDPISGHTALYWYRQSLGQGLEFLIYFQGNSAPDKSGLPSDRFSAERTGGSVSTLTIQRTQQEDSAVYLCASSLGGLASQTQYFGPGTRLLVL.

The chain uses TRBV5-1 and TRBJ2-3, with 8 bases aligning to TRBD1. The CDR3 has 15 residues. The germline V gene has CDR1 SGHRS and CDR2 YFSETQ. V gave up 0 bases and J gave up 5 bases; unmatched junction bases: 5. CDR3 DNA: TGCGCCAGCAGCTTGGCGGCAGGGGGCAGAGATACGCAGTATTTT. It is translated as CASSLAAGGRDTQYF.

This clonotype came up many times. This chain uses TRBV3-1 with TRBJ2-7; 14 bases fit TRBD2. Unmatched junction bases numbered 11, after V lost 4 bases and J lost 6 bases. The V gene's germline CDR1 is LGHDT and CDR2 YNNKEL (reference sequence). The CDR3 covers 17 residues. DNA for the CDR3: TGTGCCAGCAGCCTGCGGACTAGCGGGGGGAAACTGGTCGAGCAGTACTTC. It specifies CASSLRTSGGKLVEQYF.

V usage is TRBV6-1 and J usage is TRBJ1-1, with TRBD1 identical over 9 bases. CDR1 and CDR2 from the germline V gene are MNHNS and SASEGT. V lost 5 bases, J lost 3 bases, and 7 bases stayed unmatched. This CDR3 contains 15 residues. The CDR3 DNA is TGTGCCAGCAGTCTATTGACAGGGGGAGACACTGAAGCTTTCTTT. Encoded protein: CASSLLTGGDTEAFF.

For the CDR3, the DNA is TGTGCCAGCAGTTTTCTGGGGGTCTCCTACGAGCAGTACTTC. This sequence encodes CASSFLGVSYEQYF. The chain recombines TRBV12-3 or TRBV12-4 with TRBJ2-7; the D gene could be TRBD1 or TRBD2 (5 bases each). Trimming left V 3 bases short and J 0 bases short, with 9 bases between. The CDR3 length is 14 residues.

This clonotype occurred many times. The chain combines TRBV6-5 with TRBJ2-7, with 13 bases matching TRBD2. From germline, CDR1 is MNHEY and CDR2 SVGAGI. This CDR3 has 16 amino acids. V trimming: 6 bases; J trimming: 5 bases; junction bases outside the gene matches: 10. CDR3 coding DNA: TGTGCCAGCAGAAGACTAGCGGGGGGTAGAGGGAACGAGCAGTACTTC. Its protein product is CASRRLAGGRGNEQYF.

This clonotype was observed at least ten times. V gene TRBV7-2 combines with J gene TRBJ2-1; D ambiguous. Germline V gene sequence: CDR1 SGHTA, CDR2 FQGNSA. The CDR3 runs 12 residues. Trimming left V 5 bases short and J 7 bases short, with 9 bases between. This CDR3 is CASSITRNEQFF. The CDR3 DNA is TGTGCCAGCAGCATCACAAGGAATGAGCAGTTCTTC. The full variable domain, with the rest looked up from reference TRBV7-2 and TRBJ2-1, is GAGVSQSPSNKVTEKGKDVELRCDPISGHTALYWYRQSLGQGLEFLIYFQGNSAPDKSGLPSDRFSAERTGGSVSTLTIQRTQQEDSAVYLCASSITRNEQFFGPGTRLTVL.

This clonotype was seen only a few times. The CDR3 region is CASSLVPRLAVPDTQYF. The DNA for the CDR3 is TGTGCCAGCAGCTTGGTCCCGAGACTAGCGGTACCAGATACGCAGTATTTT. The rearrangement uses TRBV11-2 and TRBJ2-3; 9 nucleotides line up with TRBD2. V shed 3 bases and J 4 bases; nucleotides not matched to a gene: 11. The CDR3 has 17 amino acids. Germline assignment: CDR1 SGHAT and CDR2 FQNNGV.

The J gene is TRBJ1-2, the V gene TRBV3-1; D is perhaps TRBD1 (5 bases). The V gene's germline CDR1 is LGHDT and CDR2 YNNKEL (reference sequence). This CDR3 contains 14 residues. The V and J ends lost 1 base and 8 bases respectively, with 14 bases between them. As DNA, the CDR3 is TGTGCCAGCAGCCAAGCCTGGGGCCTCCTAGGCTACACCTTC. It translates to CASSQAWGLLGYTF.

The sample holds many counts of this clonotype. This chain connects TRBV7-8 to TRBJ2-1, with TRBD2 matching 13 bases. CDR1 SGHVS and CDR2 FQNEAQ come from the germline V gene. The J segment lost 5 bases and the V segment lost 5 bases, leaving 6 bases of the junction unmatched. CDR3 length: 16 amino acids. The CDR3 nucleotides are TGTGCCAGCAGCCCGGGACTAGCGGGAAGGAACAATGAGCAGTTCTTC. Encoded protein: CASSPGLAGRNNEQFF. Looking up the rest from reference TRBV7-8 and TRBJ2-1 gives the full variable domain: GAGVSQSPRYKVAKRGQDVALRCDPISGHVSLFWYQQALGQGPEFLTYFQNEAQLDKSGLPSDRFFAERPEGSVSTLKIQRTQQEDSAVYLCASSPGLAGRNNEQFFGPGTRLTVL.

This clonotype was seen only a few times. The chain combines TRBV28 with TRBJ2-7, with 12 bases fitting TRBD1. With V trimmed by 7 bases and J by 3 bases, 13 bases remained unmatched. Germline V CDR1 and CDR2: MDHEN, SYDVKM. There are 17 residues in the CDR3. CDR3 loop: CASIPGTGGRLYYEQYF. CDR3 DNA: TGTGCCAGCATCCCCGGGACAGGGGGCCGGCTATACTACGAGCAGTACTTC.

The chain carries TRBV11-3 and TRBJ2-1; 14 bases map to TRBD2. The CDR3 length is 15 residues. The V gene end was trimmed by 3 bases and the J gene end by 10 bases; junction bases not matched to a gene: 5. Germline CDR1 and CDR2: SGHNT and YENEEA. CDR3 amino acids: CASSFTGLAGVEQFF. CDR3 bases: TGTGCCAGCAGCTTTACGGGACTAGCGGGAGTCGAGCAGTTCTTC.

A few counts support this clonotype. V usage is TRBV12-3 or TRBV12-4 and J usage is TRBJ1-6, with 9 nucleotides matching TRBD1. The J segment lost 10 bases and the V segment lost 2 bases, leaving 6 bases of the junction unmatched. This CDR3 is 15 amino acids long. For the CDR3, the DNA is TGTGCCAGCAGTTTACGTGGGACAGGGCAATCACCCCTCCACTTT. Encoded protein: CASSLRGTGQSPLHF.

Ten or more counts support this clonotype. The V and J genes are TRBV9 and TRBJ1-1; D not resolved. V lost 4 bases and J 4 bases, leaving 17 bases between the germline ends. CDR1 and CDR2 (germline): SGDLS, YYNGEE. The CDR3 consists of 15 residues. CDR3 loop: CASSLQVGGGTEAFF. As DNA, the CDR3 is TGTGCCAGCAGCTTGCAAGTGGGAGGTGGCACTGAAGCTTTCTTT.

The CDR3 DNA follows: TGTGCCAGCAGTCGACTAGCCTCCTACGAGCAGTACTTC. Encoded protein: CASSRLASYEQYF. J is TRBJ2-7 and V is TRBV6-1; 7 positions match TRBD2. The CDR3 totals 13 residues. Germline lookup yields CDR1 MNHNS and CDR2 SASEGT. The V segment lost 5 bases and the J segment 0 bases; nucleotides outside the gene matches: 1.

This clonotype came up many times. This chain uses TRBV18 with TRBJ2-7; 8 bases fit TRBD1. V was pared by 6 bases and J by 12 bases, with 7 bases of the junction left unmatched. The CDR3 is 11 amino acids. Per germline, CDR1 KGHSH and CDR2 LQKENI. The CDR3 here is CASSRQGQSYF. The CDR3 nucleotides are TGTGCCAGCTCGCGACAGGGGCAGTCGTACTTC.